This paragraph reports one T cell receptor beta chain. This sample was taken from a study of blood T cell repertoires in COVID-19. Study-level background: Sources were T cells, B-cell-depleted T cells, or PBMCs; the material itself was cDNA or gDNA.

The CDR3 has 15 amino acids. Germline values: CDR1 SGHDN, CDR2 FVKESK. The trim removed 5 bases at V and 3 bases at J, leaving 7 bases unmatched. Profiling relied on immunoSEQ multiplex PCR, and the TCRdb table lists in-frame clones only, not all of them. The table lists 150,000 to 200,000 clones, roughly 80% of them singletons. This clonotype was obtained from a man in his 70s with active or convalescent COVID-19. The V and J genes are TRBV14 and TRBJ1-2; 9 bases fit TRBD1. Sequenced sample: peripheral blood. CDR3 in DNA: TGTGCCAGCAGCACGCGCCGGGACAGGGACTATGGCTACACCTTC. Translated: CASSTRRDRDYGYTF. The full variable domain, rest sourced from reference TRBV14 and TRBJ1-2, is EAGVTQFPSHSVIEKGQTVTLRCDPISGHDNLYWYRRVMGKEIKFLLHFVKESKQDESGMPNNRFLAERTGGTYSTLKVQPAELEDSGVYFCASSTRRDRDYGYTFGSGTRLTVV.